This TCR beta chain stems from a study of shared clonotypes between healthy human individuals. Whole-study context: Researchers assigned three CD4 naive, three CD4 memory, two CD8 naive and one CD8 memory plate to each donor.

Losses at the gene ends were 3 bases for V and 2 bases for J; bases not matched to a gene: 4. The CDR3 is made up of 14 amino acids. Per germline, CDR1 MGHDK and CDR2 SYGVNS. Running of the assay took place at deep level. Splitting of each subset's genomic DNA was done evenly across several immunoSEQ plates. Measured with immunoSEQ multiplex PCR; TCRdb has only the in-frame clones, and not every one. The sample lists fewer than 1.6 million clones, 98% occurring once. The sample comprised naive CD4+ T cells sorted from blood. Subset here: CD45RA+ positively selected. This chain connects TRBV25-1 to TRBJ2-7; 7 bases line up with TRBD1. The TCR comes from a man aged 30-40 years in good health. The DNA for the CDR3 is TGTGCCAGCAGTGAGGACAGGACTGCCTACGAGCAGTACTTC. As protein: CASSEDRTAYEQYF.